This TCR beta chain was sequenced for a study of T cells in Graves' hyperthyroidism and ophthalmopathy. Study results and caveats: A model using 13 V-J features told ophthalmopathy apart from stable hyperthyroidism.

Each ophthalmopathy patient scored at least 3 on the Clinical Activity Score and at least 4 on NOSPECS grade, with duration under 3 months. Uncontrolled infection, other autoimmune disease, pregnancy or lactation excluded patients. Fresh 10 ml peripheral blood yielded PBMCs. This clonotype has only a few counts. What it binds is unknown. V was clipped by 7 bases and J by 0 bases; unmatched bases: 11. CDR3 size: 18 residues. The germline CDR1 and CDR2 sequences are SEHNR and FQNEAQ (reference sequence). Amplification yielded TCR beta CDR3 regions, with RNA transcripts as the source. The HTBI primer set was used in a first-round RT-PCR of the TCR CDR3. TCRdb called the multiplex PCR reads again in MiXCR, with one record for every CDR3 protein. The profile shows almost 500,000 distinct CDR3 sequences, about 22% of them singletons.

The TCR originated in a woman in her 70s with Graves' ophthalmopathy. Sequenced: blood. V and J are TRBV7-9 and TRBJ2-4; the match to TRBD2 covers 11 bases. CDR3 sequence: CASTPLAGGPLAKNIQYF. In DNA form, the CDR3 reads TGTGCCAGCACCCCCCTAGCGGGAGGACCACTAGCCAAAAACATTCAGTACTTC.